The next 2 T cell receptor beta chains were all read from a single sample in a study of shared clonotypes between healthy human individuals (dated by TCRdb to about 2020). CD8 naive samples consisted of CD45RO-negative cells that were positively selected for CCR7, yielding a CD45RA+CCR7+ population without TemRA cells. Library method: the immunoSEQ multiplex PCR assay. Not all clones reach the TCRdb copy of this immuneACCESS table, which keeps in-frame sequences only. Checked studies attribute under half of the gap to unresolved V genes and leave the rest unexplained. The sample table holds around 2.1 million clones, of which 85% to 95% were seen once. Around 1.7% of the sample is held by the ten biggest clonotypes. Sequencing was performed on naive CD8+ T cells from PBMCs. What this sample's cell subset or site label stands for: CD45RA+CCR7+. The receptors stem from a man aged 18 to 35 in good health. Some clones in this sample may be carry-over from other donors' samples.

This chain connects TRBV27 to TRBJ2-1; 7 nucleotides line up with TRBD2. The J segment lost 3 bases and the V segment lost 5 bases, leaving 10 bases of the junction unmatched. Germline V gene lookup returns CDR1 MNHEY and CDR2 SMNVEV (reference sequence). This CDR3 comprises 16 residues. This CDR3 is CASSKFSGTLYNEQFF. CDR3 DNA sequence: TGTGCCAGCAGTAAATTCAGCGGGACTCTCTACAATGAGCAGTTCTTC.

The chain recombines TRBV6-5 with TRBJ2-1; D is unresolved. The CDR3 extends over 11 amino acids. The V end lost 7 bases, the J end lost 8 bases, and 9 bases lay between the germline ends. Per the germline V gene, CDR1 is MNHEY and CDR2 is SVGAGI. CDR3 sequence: CASTEGDEQFF. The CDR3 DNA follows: TGTGCCAGCACCGAAGGTGATGAGCAGTTCTTC.